This is a list of T cell receptor beta chains from one sample in a study of cytomegalovirus exposure and HLA in healthy donors. TCRdb's table, derived via immunoSEQ multiplex PCR, lists solely in-frame clones and lacks some. The table includes around 94,000 clones, over 65% detected once. Sequenced input: PBMCs. The receptors come from a man aged 40-49 years in good health and CMV-seronegative. The CDR3 runs from the conserved cysteine through the conserved F or W. Each record gives: J gene, clone size, V gene, D gene, CDR3 DNA, CDR3 protein. The D gene is left open where the match is weak. Clone size appears in some rows only: once, few, many, or a class for an expanded clone.

TRBJ2-7 few TRBV30 TRBD2 TGTGCCGGACTAGCGGGGGGCCCGGATTCCGAGCAGTACTTC CAGLAGGPDSEQYF
TRBJ2-3 NA TRBV4-1 NA TGCGCCAGCAGCCAAGATCAAATACAGGGAGAGGCAGATACGCAGTATTTT CASSQDQIQGEADTQYF
TRBJ2-5 NA TRBV10-2 NA TGCGCCACGGAGGAACCGGCTCGGAAGACCCAGTACTTC CATEEPARKTQYF
TRBJ2-2 NA TRBV7-3 NA TGTGCCAGCAGCCTAAGTGGGGGCCCGAACACCGGGGAGCTGTTTTTT CASSLSGGPNTGELFF
TRBJ2-7 NA TRBV28 NA TGTGCCAGCAGCCTGCCAGGGGTCTACGAGCAGTACTTC CASSLPGVYEQYF
TRBJ2-5 NA TRBV2 TRBD1 TGTGCCAGCAGCCCAGACAGGGTACAAGAGACCCAGTACTTC CASSPDRVQETQYF
TRBJ1-4 NA TRBV5-6 TRBD1 TGTGCCAGCAGCCGATCCGGGACAGGGTCCGAAAAACTGTTTTTT CASSRSGTGSEKLFF
TRBJ2-5 NA TRBV5-1 NA TGCGCCAGCAGCTTGGGACAGACACAAGAGACCCAGTACTTC CASSLGQTQETQYF
TRBJ1-1 NA TRBV9 NA TGTGCCAGCAGCGTTTCAGTAATGAACACTGAAGCTTTCTTT CASSVSVMNTEAFF
TRBJ2-7 NA TRBV2 TRBD1 TGTGCCAGCACCATAAATTGGGACAGAGCCTACGAGCAGTACTTC CASTINWDRAYEQYF
TRBJ2-3 NA TRBV7-2 NA TGTGCCAGCAGCTTATCGTTATACCACCCAGGTACGCAGTATTTT CASSLSLYHPGTQYF
TRBJ2-7 NA TRBV4-3 TRBD2 TGCGCCAGCAGCCAAGTAGTTCCCCTACTAGCGGGGACCTACGAGCAGTACTTC CASSQVVPLLAGTYEQYF
TRBJ1-2 NA TRBV7-8 NA TGTGCCAGCACTTCGGCGGGACTATACTATGGCTACACCTTC CASTSAGLYYGYTF
TRBJ2-5 NA TRBV7-9 TRBD2 TGTGCCAGCAGCTTAGAAAAAATTTGGACCGGGGGGGCTGAGACCCAGTACTTC CASSLEKIWTGGAETQYF
TRBJ2-1 NA TRBV2 TRBD1 TGTGCCAGCAGGGACACAGGGGTGCGTAGCGATGAGCAGTTCTTC CASRDTGVRSDEQFF
TRBJ2-3 NA TRBV4-2 NA TGTGCCAGCAGCCAGGAGATCTCCACAGATACGCAGTATTTT CASSQEISTDTQYF